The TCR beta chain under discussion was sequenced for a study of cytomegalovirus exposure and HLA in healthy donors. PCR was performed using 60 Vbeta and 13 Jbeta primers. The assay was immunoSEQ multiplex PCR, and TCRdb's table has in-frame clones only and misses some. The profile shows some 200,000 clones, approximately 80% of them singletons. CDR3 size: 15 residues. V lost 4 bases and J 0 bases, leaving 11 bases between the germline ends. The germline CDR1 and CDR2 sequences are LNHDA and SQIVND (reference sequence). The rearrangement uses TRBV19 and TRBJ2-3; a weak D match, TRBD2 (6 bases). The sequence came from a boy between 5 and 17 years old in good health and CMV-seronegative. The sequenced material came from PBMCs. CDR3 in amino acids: CASSRIAASTDTQYF. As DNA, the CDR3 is TGTGCCAGTAGTAGAATAGCGGCTAGCACAGATACGCAGTATTTT.